The entry that follows covers one T cell receptor (beta chain) sequence. What it recognizes is unknown. Sequencing used immunoSEQ v3.0 at survey level. Libraries were prepared by immunoSEQ multiplex PCR; TCRdb keeps only in-frame clonotypes and omits some of them. This sample has fewer than 15,000 clones, with around 79% found just once. These data are taken from a study of long-term antiretroviral therapy in people with HIV. General study results and limits: The data indicate that diversity increased after ART but remained below transplant donor controls.

The CDR3 extends over 16 amino acids. V was trimmed by 1 base and J by 1 base, leaving 14 bases between them. In germline, CDR1 is SGHKS, CDR2 YYEKEE (reference sequence). This material consisted of unsorted PBMCs, taken 0.8 years before starting antiretroviral therapy. This chain joins TRBV5-5 and TRBJ2-5, with TRBD1 as a possible D gene (5 bases). The sequence derives from a woman aged 40 to 50 with HIV. As DNA, the CDR3 is TGTGCCAGCAGCTTGAGGGCAGGGCCTCTCCAAGAGACCCAGTACTTC. Translated, it gives CASSLRAGPLQETQYF. The variable domain in full, completed from reference TRBV5-5 and TRBJ2-5, reads DAGVTQSPTHLIKTRGQQVTLRCSPISGHKSVSWYQQVLGQGPQFIFQYYEKEERGRGNFPDRFSARQFPNYSSELNVNALLLGDSALYLCASSLRAGPLQETQYFGPGTRLLVL.